The rows below give T cell receptor beta chains drawn from one sample of a study of cytomegalovirus exposure and HLA in healthy donors. Measured with immunoSEQ multiplex PCR; TCRdb has only the in-frame clones, and not every one. The sample shows about 180,000 clones, about 80% of them seen only once. Sequenced sample: PBMCs. These receptors were taken from a man between 18 and 35 years old in good health and CMV-seronegative. Both conserved end residues are part of each CDR3. Each record gives: clone size, V gene, CDR3 length, J gene, CDR3 protein. Clone size, where shown, is once, few, many, or a class for clones that have expanded.

>-|TRBV7-2|15|TRBJ2-3
CASSPTGPVTDTQYF
>-|TRBV11-2|14|TRBJ1-3
CASSLDVAGNTIYF
>-|TRBV6-5|14|TRBJ1-2
CASKDSTLNYGYTF
>-|TRBV5-6|14|TRBJ2-7
CASSLVGPGYEQYF
>-|TRBV7-2|14|TRBJ2-7
CASSLDGASYEQYF
>-|TRBV4-3|18|TRBJ2-7
CASSQDVEEGQVTYEQYF
>-|TRBV30|14|TRBJ2-7
CAWSVGQGPYEQYF
>few|TRBV4-2|16|TRBJ1-1
CASSQDPRAGNTEAFF
>-|TRBV7-2|16|TRBJ2-5
CASSPSAAGVGETQYF
>-|TRBV29-1|15|TRBJ2-1
CSVAGLADTYNEQFF
>-|TRBV30|15|TRBJ2-5
CAWSDGLAGVETQYF
>-|TRBV7-9|18|TRBJ2-1
CASSSSMTSGMNYNEQFF
>-|TRBV5-1|13|TRBJ2-7
CASSPRLDYEQYF
>-|TRBV7-2|17|TRBJ2-5
CASSRSIRVVRGETQYF
>-|TRBV13|14|-
CASSLAYVSYEQYF
>once|TRBV19|13|TRBJ2-7
CASSPAPAYEQYF
>-|TRBV2|13|TRBJ1-1
CASSGQANTEAFF
>-|TRBV19|17|TRBJ1-5
CASSIYTKGGANQPQHF
>-|TRBV7-2|16|TRBJ2-2
CASSSRQGAVFGELFF
>-|TRBV7-2|15|TRBJ1-6
CASSPQGGKDSPLHF
>-|TRBV29-1|14|TRBJ1-5
CSVQQGRRCQPQHF
>few|TRBV7-2|15|TRBJ2-5
CASSLDRGVIKTQYF
>-|TRBV9|13|TRBJ1-1
CASSTRLVSEAFF
>-|TRBV29-1|14|TRBJ2-3
CSVWPGLSTDTQYF
>-|TRBV2|17|TRBJ1-5
CASSESGQGALGQPQHF
>-|TRBV28|15|TRBJ2-7
CASSTPGLARREQYF
>-|TRBV5-6|18|TRBJ2-1
CASSLYWSVGRSWNEQFF
>-|TRBV7-2|18|TRBJ2-7
CASSLVIRGPGVSYEQYF
>-|TRBV19|8|TRBJ1-1
CAPIEAFF
>few|TRBV4-1|13|TRBJ1-2
CASSQADSSGYTF
>-|TRBV4-3|20|TRBJ1-4
CASSQEGTLGGQGGNEKLFF